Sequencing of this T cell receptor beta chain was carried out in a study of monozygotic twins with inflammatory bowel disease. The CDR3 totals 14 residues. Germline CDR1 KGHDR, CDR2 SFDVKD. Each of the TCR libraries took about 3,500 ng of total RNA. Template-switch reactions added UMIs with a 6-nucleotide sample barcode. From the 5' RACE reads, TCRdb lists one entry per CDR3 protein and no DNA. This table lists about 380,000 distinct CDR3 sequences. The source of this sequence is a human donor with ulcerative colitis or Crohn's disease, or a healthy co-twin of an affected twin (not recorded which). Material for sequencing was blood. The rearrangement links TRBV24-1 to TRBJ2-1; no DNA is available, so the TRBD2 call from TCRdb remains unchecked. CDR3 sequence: CATSDYEVLGEQFF.